Listed here are 21 T cell receptor beta chains from one sample, sequenced in a study of blood T cell repertoires in COVID-19. Assay used: immunoSEQ multiplex PCR; TCRdb lists only in-frame clones, some missing. This sample has around 250,000 clones, with approximately 90% found just once. The sample comprised PBMCs or T cells enriched from blood (not recorded which). These receptors came from a man in his forties who had been exposed to COVID-19.

V and J are TRBV4-1 and TRBJ2-3; TRBD2 is a possible D gene (5 bases). V was pared by 0 bases and J by 1 base, with 11 bases between. The CDR3 is 16 residues long. From germline, CDR1 is MGHRA and CDR2 YSYEKL. The CDR3 bases are TGCGCCAGCAGCCAAGATTGGCTAGCAGGCACAGATACGCAGTATTTT. Its protein product is CASSQDWLAGTDTQYF.

This clone was detected only once. This chain connects TRBV5-4 to TRBJ2-7, with no clear D. V was shortened by 0 bases and J by 0 bases, with 7 bases between the two germline ends. The CDR3 is 14 residues long. Germline CDR1 is SGHNT and CDR2 is YYREEE (reference sequence). The CDR3 DNA sequence: TGTGCCAGCAGCTTGGCGGGTACCTCCTACGAGCAGTACTTC. It specifies CASSLAGTSYEQYF.

This clone was seen once. The rearrangement links TRBV6-1 to TRBJ1-2; D perhaps matches TRBD1 (5 bases). The CDR3 has 16 amino acids. Germline V gives CDR1 MNHNS, CDR2 SASEGT. V lost 4 bases and J lost 0, with 15 bases in between. CDR3 sequence: CASSVAGQRSNYGYTF. As DNA, the CDR3 is TGTGCCAGCAGTGTTGCAGGACAACGATCTAACTATGGCTACACCTTC.

The chain has TRBV6-1 and TRBJ2-7, with TRBD1 matching over 7 bases. The CDR3 is 15 residues long. J gave up 0 bases and V 3 bases, and 5 bases lay outside the gene matches. Germline CDR1 MNHNS, CDR2 SASEGT. In DNA, the CDR3 is TGTGCCAGCAGTGACGTCAGGGGGAGCTCCTACGAGCAGTACTTC. This sequence encodes CASSDVRGSSYEQYF.

V usage is TRBV2 and J usage is TRBJ1-5, with TRBD1 as a possible D gene (6 bases). Deletions cut 7 bases from V and 5 bases from J, with 12 bases between. The germline V gene encodes CDR1 SNHLY and CDR2 FYNNEI. The CDR3 is 13 residues long. This CDR3 reads CASNLQGYQPQHF. CDR3 in DNA: TGTGCCAGCAACCTACAGGGATATCAGCCCCAGCATTTT.

V gene TRBV2 combines with J gene TRBJ2-2; 14 positions agree with TRBD2. V gave up 7 bases and J gave up 5 bases; unmatched junction bases: 6. The CDR3 sequence is 16 residues long. Germline lookup yields CDR1 SNHLY and CDR2 FYNNEI. DNA for the CDR3: TGTGCCAGCAAGGGACTAGCGGGAGTATGGACCGGGGAGCTGTTTTTT. Translating gives CASKGLAGVWTGELFF.

The V and J genes are TRBV10-3 and TRBJ2-7, with a possible D match to TRBD1 (5 bases). In germline, CDR1 is ENHRY, CDR2 SYGVKD. Trimming pared 6 bases from V and 0 bases from J, leaving 9 bases between. The CDR3 runs 13 residues. CDR3 in DNA: TGTGCCATCAGGCAGGGTGACTCCTACGAGCAGTACTTC. As protein: CAIRQGDSYEQYF.

The V and J genes are TRBV7-9 and TRBJ1-5; D not resolved. This CDR3 has 13 amino acids. The germline V and J ends were trimmed by 2 bases and 3 bases, with 5 bases remaining between them. Germline V gene sequence: CDR1 SEHNR, CDR2 FQNEAQ (reference sequence). In DNA, the CDR3 is TGTGCCAGCAGCTTATCTCTCAATCAGCCCCAGCATTTT. As protein: CASSLSLNQPQHF.

The chain couples TRBV24-1 to TRBJ1-4; tentatively, D is TRBD1 (5 bases). Trimming took off 0 bases at V and 0 bases at J, with 13 bases between the two ends. This CDR3 contains 18 residues. The germline gives CDR1 KGHDR, CDR2 SFDVKD. The CDR3 bases are TGTGCCACCAGTGATTTGGGGGCGGACCACGCAACTAATGAAAAACTGTTTTTT. Its protein is CATSDLGADHATNEKLFF.

The chain combines TRBV10-2 with TRBJ2-3, with a weak D call TRBD1 (5 bases). Germline CDR1 reads WSHSY; CDR2 reads SAAADI. V was clipped by 3 bases and J by 2 bases, with 15 bases between them. This CDR3 spans 16 amino acids. CDR3 loop: CASSEGWGSVTDTQYF. CDR3 nucleotides: TGCGCCAGCAGTGAAGGATGGGGCTCGGTCACAGATACGCAGTATTTT.

The chain combines TRBV28 with TRBJ2-1; 10 nucleotides match TRBD1. The junction had 6 bases not matched to a gene; V was cut back by 6 bases and J by 4 bases. The germline CDR1 and CDR2 sequences are MDHEN and SYDVKM. The CDR3 totals 15 residues. The CDR3 nucleotides are TGTGCCAGCAGACAGGGACAGGGGCGATACAATGAGCAGTTCTTC. Protein sequence: CASRQGQGRYNEQFF.

V and J are TRBV11-2 and TRBJ1-6; the D is unclear. The CDR3 spans 16 residues. Between the trimmed V and J ends, which lost 2 bases and 10 bases, there was a span of 18 bases. Germline CDR1 reads SGHAT; CDR2 reads FQNNGV. Here the CDR3 reads CASSLLRENGGSPLHF. The CDR3 nucleotides are TGTGCCAGCAGCTTATTGAGAGAGAACGGAGGGTCACCCCTCCACTTT.

The genes are TRBV7-9 and TRBJ2-7, with 8 nucleotides matching TRBD1. Germline CDR1 SEHNR, CDR2 FQNEAQ (reference sequence). This CDR3 contains 18 residues. Germline trimming cut 5 bases from V and 5 bases from J; bases unmatched to any gene: 20. CDR3: CASSRPKTQDRAADEQYF. CDR3 DNA sequence: TGTGCCAGCAGCCGACCGAAAACACAGGACAGGGCAGCGGACGAGCAGTACTTC.

The chain recombines TRBV3-1 (or the pseudogene TRBV3-2) with TRBJ1-3; 7 nucleotides line up with TRBD1. CDR1 LGHDT and CDR2 YNNKEL come from the germline V gene (reference sequence). Germline trimming cut 4 bases from V and 3 bases from J; bases unmatched to any gene: 9. This CDR3 has 16 amino acids. Here the CDR3 reads CASSPWDSELGNTIYF. DNA of the CDR3: TGTGCCAGCAGCCCGTGGGACAGTGAACTTGGAAACACCATATATTTT.

This chain links TRBV28 with TRBJ2-2; TRBD1 aligns across 7 bases. The CDR3 extends over 19 amino acids. V lost 6 bases to trimming and J lost 5 bases; unmatched junction nucleotides: 21. From germline, CDR1 is MDHEN and CDR2 SYDVKM. CDR3 DNA sequence: TGTGCCAGCAGCTTCCTACCGACAGGGCCGGAGATACCAACCGGGGAGCTGTTTTTT. Its translation is CASSFLPTGPEIPTGELFF.

The chain couples TRBV7-2 to TRBJ1-1; TRBD1 is a possible D gene (5 bases). The CDR3 sequence is 13 residues long. The germline V gene has CDR1 SGHTA and CDR2 FQGNSA. The V gene lost 1 base and the J gene lost 12 bases, with 15 bases spanning the gap. Here the CDR3 reads CASSLVEGRRTFF. The CDR3, as DNA: TGTGCCAGCAGCTTAGTAGAGGGGAGGAGAACTTTCTTT.

The chain links TRBV28 to TRBJ1-1, with TRBD1 as a possible D gene (5 bases). This CDR3 is 14 amino acids long. Per the germline V gene, CDR1 is MDHEN and CDR2 is SYDVKM. V lost 7 bases, J lost 3 bases, and 15 bases lay in between. The CDR3 is CASKRGPGDTEAFF. Written as DNA, the CDR3 is TGTGCCAGCAAGAGGGGCCCGGGGGACACTGAAGCTTTCTTT.

The chain couples TRBV28 to TRBJ1-5; 8 positions agree with TRBD1. The germline V gene encodes CDR1 MDHEN and CDR2 SYDVKM. This CDR3 has 14 amino acids. V dropped 6 bases and J dropped 6; count of bases not matched to a gene: 7. CDR3 DNA sequence: TGTGCCAGCAGACCAGGGGGCGGACGTCAGCCCCAGCATTTT. Translation: CASRPGGGRQPQHF.

This CDR3 reads CASRGLKDRGRSNYGYTF. DNA of the CDR3: TGTGCCAGCAGGGGCTTGAAAGACAGGGGGCGAAGTAACTATGGCTACACCTTC. V and J are TRBV2 and TRBJ1-2; TRBD1 matches at 10 bases. Germline CDR1 reads SNHLY; CDR2 reads FYNNEI. The CDR3 covers 18 residues. V lost 6 bases and J lost 1; bases outside the gene matches: 14. Combining the CDR3 with reference TRBV2 and TRBJ1-2 gives the whole variable domain EPEVTQTPSHQVTQMGQEVILRCVPISNHLYFYWYRQILGQKVEFLVSFYNNEISEKSEIFDDQFSVERPDGSNFTLKIRSTKLEDSAMYFCASRGLKDRGRSNYGYTFGSGTRLTVV.

J is TRBJ2-1 and V is TRBV5-6; TRBD2 agrees at 10 bases. V lost 4 bases, J lost 1 base, and 5 bases stayed unmatched. The CDR3 totals 16 residues. Germline lookup yields CDR1 SGHDT and CDR2 YYEEEE. This chain's CDR3 is CASSLTSGISYNEQFF. DNA of the CDR3: TGTGCCAGCAGCCTCACTAGCGGGATTTCCTACAATGAGCAGTTCTTC.

This clone was observed a handful of times. The V and J genes are TRBV7-6 and TRBJ1-3; 7 bases agree with TRBD1. The germline V gene has CDR1 SGHVS and CDR2 FNYEAQ. V trimming: 5 bases; J trimming: 3 bases; junction bases outside the gene matches: 7. The CDR3 has 15 residues. CDR3 DNA sequence: TGTGCCAGCAGCCTACTAGGGACAGTTGGAAACACCATATATTTT. Translating gives CASSLLGTVGNTIYF.